These 16 T cell receptor beta chains were sequenced from one sample in a study of read filtering for tumor transcriptome and immune sequencing (dated by TCRdb to the early 2020s). Instrument on record: Illumina HiSeq 4000. TCR libraries were constructed from approximately 360 ng RNA using the Immunoverse kit, and molecular barcoded adaptors covering alpha/delta and beta/gamma chains were employed. TCRdb took the public reads, trimmed them with fastp at Q25, ran MiXCR for clone calling and kept in-frame beta chains. Rows with one shared CDR3 protein collapse into an entry with the most common genes and DNA. The sample has 42,000 or so distinct CDR3 sequences on record, roughly 13% of them singletons. Of the sample, approximately 30% is held by the ten largest clones. Sequencing input: a population of CD138-negative cells sorted from bone marrow. What the cell subset or site label conveys for this sample: bone marrow mononuclear cells depleted of CD138+ plasma/myeloma cells by negative magnetic selection. The receptors here all came from a donor aged 40 or over with multiple myeloma.

This clonotype was recorded many times. This sequence joins TRBV11-2 and TRBJ2-1, with a tentative D call TRBD1 (6 bases). Trimming took 4 bases from V and 0 from J, leaving 13 bases between them. CDR1 and CDR2 (germline): SGHAT, FQNNGV. CDR3 size: 16 residues. CDR3 sequence reads: CASSSRQASSYNEQFF. The CDR3 DNA reads as TGTGCCAGCAGCTCGAGACAGGCGAGCTCCTACAATGAGCAGTTCTTC.

This clonotype has ten or more counts. CDR3 nucleotide sequence: TGCAGTGCTAGAGATAGGCAGGGGGCGATCACTGAAGCTTTCTTT. Its translation: CSARDRQGAITEAFF. This sequence joins TRBV20-1 and TRBJ1-1; 8 nucleotides align to TRBD1. The CDR3 runs 15 residues. Germline V lookup: CDR1 DFQATT, CDR2 SNEGSKA (reference sequence). J lost 4 bases, V lost 0 bases, and 7 bases had no gene match.

The J gene is TRBJ2-1, the V gene TRBV28, with D perhaps TRBD2 (6 bases). V was clipped by 6 bases and J by 9 bases, with 21 bases between them. This CDR3 has 15 amino acids. Germline V lookup: CDR1 MDHEN, CDR2 SYDVKM. Written as DNA, the CDR3 is TGTGCCAGCAGATCCGGGACGGGGACTTTAGGTGAGCAGTTCTTC. It is translated as CASRSGTGTLGEQFF.

This clonotype was seen at least ten times. Relative to the germline gene, one junction end is altered; a read error may explain this. The chain couples TRBV28 to TRBJ2-3; D is perhaps TRBD2 (6 bases). Germline CDR1 MDHEN, CDR2 SYDVKM. The CDR3 sequence is 13 residues long. CDR3 DNA: TGTGCCAGCAGTGGCCCCGGGACTTCCGCAGTGGATTTT. Residues: CASSGPGTSAVDF.

CDR3 nucleotides: TGTGCCAGCCGGACTGAGGATGAGCAGTTCTTC. Translation gives CASRTEDEQFF. The chain joins TRBV28 to TRBJ2-1; maybe TRBD2 (5 bases). This CDR3 is 11 amino acids long. Germline CDR1 and CDR2: MDHEN and SYDVKM. V was cut by 8 bases and J by 8 bases, with 10 bases left in between.

Ten or more counts support this clonotype. This rearrangement joins TRBV5-1 to TRBJ2-5; D unclear. V gave up 0 bases and J gave up 9 bases, with 12 bases separating them. Germline V gene data show CDR1 as SGHRS and CDR2 as YFSETQ. There are 13 residues in the CDR3. The CDR3 loop reads CASSLAMAAAQYF. CDR3 nucleotide sequence: TGCGCCAGCAGCTTGGCCATGGCAGCCGCCCAGTACTTC.

This clonotype appeared many times. This chain uses TRBV20-1 with TRBJ1-1, with D tentatively TRBD1 (5 bases). The V end was cut by 3 bases, the J end by 1 base, with 9 bases between. This CDR3 has 13 residues. In germline, CDR1 is DFQATT, CDR2 SNEGSKA (reference sequence). CDR3 sequence (DNA): TGCAGTGCTAGCAGGGAGGGGAACACTGAAGCTTTCTTT. Its translation is CSASREGNTEAFF.

This clonotype was counted ten times or more. The rearrangement links TRBV9 to TRBJ2-6; TRBD1 matches 7 bases. The CDR3 length is 16 residues. The ends lost 5 bases at V and 0 bases at J; junction bases unmatched: 5. The germline V gene has CDR1 SGDLS and CDR2 YYNGEE. The CDR3 nucleotides are TGTGCCAGCAGAACTGGGACAGCCTCTGGGGCCAACGTCCTGACTTTC. As protein: CASRTGTASGANVLTF. The full variable domain, with the rest looked up from reference TRBV9 and TRBJ2-6, is DSGVTQTPKHLITATGQRVTLRCSPRSGDLSVYWYQQSLDQGLQFLIQYYNGEERAKGNILERFSAQQFPDLHSELNLSSLELGDSALYFCASRTGTASGANVLTFGAGSRLTVL.

This clonotype was counted at least ten times. The J gene is TRBJ2-7, the V gene TRBV7-2; the D is unclear. The germline V gene encodes CDR1 SGHTA and CDR2 FQGNSA. V was trimmed by 2 bases and J by 2 bases, leaving 22 bases between them. The CDR3 is 18 residues long. The CDR3 DNA sequence: TGTGCCAGCAGCTTATCCCTGCCGCACCCTTACTTACCCTACGAGCAGTACTTC. Translation: CASSLSLPHPYLPYEQYF.

This clonotype was seen repeatedly, ten times or more. In DNA, the CDR3 is TGTGCCAGCAGCCCAGGGGCCTCTGAGGGGAACGAGCAGTACTTC. Translating it yields CASSPGASEGNEQYF. The chain uses TRBV7-2 and TRBJ2-7; D may be TRBD1 (6 bases). Trimming cost V 5 bases and J 5 bases, with 19 bases left between them. CDR1 is SGHTA and CDR2 is FQGNSA in the germline V gene. The CDR3 loop spans 15 amino acids.

On this clonotype itself: This may be a read error, as it is one base from a much larger clone. This chain connects TRBV7-2 to TRBJ2-7; a weak D match, TRBD2 (5 bases). There are 15 residues in the CDR3. V lost 5 bases and J 9 bases, leaving 23 bases between the germline ends. Germline values: CDR1 SGHTA, CDR2 FQGNSA. This CDR3 reads CASSPFRIRESGQYF. DNA for the CDR3: TGTGCCAGCAGCCCGTTTCGCATTAGGGAGTCAGGGCAGTACTTC.

This clonotype has a handful of counts. A much larger clone lies one base from this, so it may be a read error. The rearrangement links TRBV18 to TRBJ2-7, with D maybe TRBD1 (6 bases). This CDR3 spans 13 amino acids. Germline V gene lookup returns CDR1 KGHSH and CDR2 LQKENI. The CDR3: CASPPGQSYEQYF. CDR3 coding DNA: TGTGCCAGCCCACCAGGACAGAGCTACGAGCAGTACTTC.

This clonotype was counted many times. The chain employs TRBV6-2 or TRBV6-3 and TRBJ2-4, with D uncertain. Germline V gene sequence: CDR1 MNHEY, CDR2 SVGEGT. The length of the CDR3 is 11 residues. Between the trimmed V and J ends, which lost 7 bases and 8 bases, there was a span of 9 bases. The CDR3 loop is CASMGSYIQYF. CDR3 nucleotide sequence: TGTGCCAGCATGGGCAGTTACATTCAGTACTTC.

This clonotype was detected ten times or more. The CDR3 is CASSLEGTSGRSNEQFF. CDR3 DNA: TGTGCCAGCAGCTTAGAGGGGACTAGCGGGAGAAGTAATGAGCAGTTCTTC. V and J are TRBV7-9 and TRBJ2-1, with 14 bases lining up with TRBD2. This CDR3 comprises 17 residues. J gave up 7 bases and V 1 base, and 6 bases lay outside the gene matches. Germline lookup yields CDR1 SEHNR and CDR2 FQNEAQ (reference sequence).

This clonotype showed up many times. V and J are TRBV7-9 and TRBJ2-3, with TRBD2 as a possible D gene (6 bases). Trimming left V 5 bases short and J 2 bases short, with 8 bases between. CDR1 is SEHNR, CDR2 FQNEAQ, per germline (reference sequence). This CDR3 region has 13 residues. CDR3: CASSLDYTDTQYF. CDR3 bases: TGTGCCAGCAGCCTGGACTACACAGATACGCAGTATTTT.

This clonotype was seen a few times. The V call is TRBV6-1, the J call TRBJ2-5; D gene unclear. V lost 6 bases and J 0 bases, leaving 17 bases between the germline ends. This CDR3 is 16 amino acids long. Germline CDR1 and CDR2: MNHNS and SASEGT. The CDR3 spells CASSPRRLQYQETQYF. CDR3 bases: TGTGCCAGCAGCCCTAGGCGTCTACAGTACCAAGAGACCCAGTACTTC.